In this sample, the clone carrying this T cell receptor beta chain turned up a few times. Study members were between roughly 18 and 90 years old and lived in some 26 US regions. Recovered status applied to Cohort 3 donors who had two consecutive negative PCRs. It also applied to those with clearance or with symptom resolution. These data originate in a study of blood T cell repertoires in COVID-19. As for the study in general: Sample material is recorded as cDNA or gDNA derived from T cells, B-cell-depleted T cells, or PBMCs.

Trimming at V came to 8 bases and at J to 5 bases, leaving 8 bases not matched to a gene. Germline loops: CDR1 LGHDT, CDR2 YNNKEL (reference sequence). CDR3 length: 14 residues. Study processing details: Scientists estimated how many nucleated cells there were by amplifying reference gene primers. Produced via immunoSEQ multiplex PCR; TCRdb's table is partial and in-frame only. V, J and clone size are those of that table, while D and trimming were read from the DNA. The sample lists about 180,000 clones, more than 80% occurring once. Specimen: PBMCs or T cells enriched from blood (not recorded which). The receptor comes from a man between 40 and 49 years old who had recovered from COVID-19. V gene TRBV3-1 (or the pseudogene TRBV3-2) combines with J gene TRBJ2-1; the match to TRBD1 covers 8 bases. In DNA form, the CDR3 reads TGTGCCAGCCGACGGCCGGGACAGGACAATGAGCAGTTCTTC. This codes for CASRRPGQDNEQFF.